The 10 T cell receptor beta chains reported below all come from one sample, sequenced in a study of blood T cell repertoires in COVID-19 (dated by TCRdb to 2018 to 2021). The library was prepared using the immunoSEQ multiplex PCR assay. TCRdb mirrors the immuneACCESS table, restricted to in-frame sequences. Some clones are absent from its copies; in checked studies, under half trace to an unresolved V gene, and the reason for the others is unknown. Within this sample are 44,000 or so clones, with nearly 70% of them counted one time only. Clones ranked in the top ten supply under 6.5% of the sample. The sequencing input was peripheral blood. These receptors were taken from an elderly man with acute or convalescent COVID-19.

There are a few counts of this clone. The chain uses TRBV27 and TRBJ2-5; 8 bases match TRBD1. J was trimmed by 5 bases and V by 0 bases; bases with no gene match: 5. CDR1 and CDR2 (germline): MNHEY, SMNVEV (reference sequence). The CDR3 extends over 15 amino acids. DNA of the CDR3: TGTGCCAGCAGTTTATCGGGACAGGCGGGTGAGACCCAGTACTTC. It codes for CASSLSGQAGETQYF.

The chain recombines TRBV28 with TRBJ2-1; 11 positions match TRBD1. The CDR3 spans 15 residues. V lost 6 bases and J lost 4; bases outside the gene matches: 5. From germline, CDR1 is MDHEN and CDR2 SYDVKM. CDR3 amino acids: CASRGGQGVYNEQFF. The CDR3 region has the DNA TGTGCCAGCAGGGGGGGACAGGGGGTGTACAATGAGCAGTTCTTC.

This sequence joins TRBV28 and TRBJ2-3; D possibly corresponds to TRBD1 (6 bases). This CDR3 region has 16 residues. With 4 bases removed from V and 0 bases from J, the gap between germline ends came to 14 bases. Germline CDR1 MDHEN, CDR2 SYDVKM. Here the CDR3 reads CASSSQGRGSTDTQYF. For the CDR3, the DNA is TGTGCCAGCAGTTCACAGGGAAGGGGTAGCACAGATACGCAGTATTTT.

The CDR3 nucleotides read TGCAGCGCCTTGGAGGGCTGGGGGAACACTGAAGCTTTCTTT. This sequence encodes CSALEGWGNTEAFF. The chain uses TRBV29-1 and TRBJ1-1; no reliable D call. V dropped 7 bases and J dropped 1 base, with 16 bases sitting between them. Germline values: CDR1 SQVTM, CDR2 ANQGSEA. The CDR3 length is 14 residues.

J is TRBJ1-2 and V is TRBV20-1, with unresolved D. The CDR3 loop spans 13 amino acids. Germline V gene sequence: CDR1 DFQATT, CDR2 SNEGSKA (reference sequence). Trimming shortened V by 3 bases and J by 3 bases, and 11 bases separated the two germline ends. Here the CDR3 reads CSASGRFHYGYTF. The CDR3 bases are TGCAGTGCTAGTGGCAGGTTCCACTATGGCTACACCTTC.

This chain connects TRBV5-1 to TRBJ2-7; D gene unclear. Looked up from germline, CDR1 is SGHRS and CDR2 is YFSETQ. V dropped 4 bases and J dropped 0 bases, with 11 bases sitting between them. There are 14 residues in the CDR3. CDR3 protein: CASSRGDSSYEQYF. The CDR3 region has the DNA TGCGCCAGCAGCCGCGGAGACTCCTCCTACGAGCAGTACTTC.

This clone came up a few times. This CDR3 reads CASSSSGYGYTF. As DNA, the CDR3 is TGTGCCAGCAGTTCCAGCGGCTATGGCTACACCTTC. This rearrangement joins TRBV12-3 or TRBV12-4 to TRBJ1-2; D unresolved. The CDR3 consists of 12 residues. Trimming removed 4 bases from V and 4 bases from J, with 7 bases in between.

This clone has just a few counts. The V gene is TRBV4-1, the J gene TRBJ2-4, with unresolved D. CDR1 MGHRA and CDR2 YSYEKL come from the germline V gene. CDR3 length: 17 residues. The germline V and J ends were trimmed by 0 bases and 3 bases, with 15 bases remaining between them. The CDR3 protein is CASSQDKGIRGKNIQYF. The CDR3 nucleotides are TGCGCCAGCAGCCAAGATAAAGGCATCCGCGGCAAAAACATTCAGTACTTC.

This clone was seen once. The J gene is TRBJ1-2, the V gene TRBV3-1 (or the pseudogene TRBV3-2); D may be TRBD1 (6 bases). Trimming cost V 1 base and J 8 bases, with 17 bases left between them. CDR3 length: 15 residues. CDR1 is LGHDT, CDR2 YNNKEL, per germline (reference sequence). CDR3 bases: TGTGCCAGCAGCCAAGCGGATCAGGGGACTATGGGCTACACCTTC. Protein sequence: CASSQADQGTMGYTF.

The chain employs TRBV5-5 and TRBJ2-3; no clear D. Germline V gene data show CDR1 as SGHKS and CDR2 as YYEKEE (reference sequence). Trimming took off 0 bases at V and 4 bases at J, with 9 bases between the two ends. The CDR3 length is 14 residues. Here the CDR3 reads CASSLASVADTQYF. In DNA, the CDR3 is TGTGCCAGCAGCTTGGCTTCGGTCGCAGATACGCAGTATTTT.